Reported below is one TCR beta chain. Its antigen is not identified. Assay used: immunoSEQ multiplex PCR; TCRdb lists only in-frame clones, some missing. The table includes just over 45,000 clones, over 90% detected once. Trimming stripped 4 bases from V and 2 bases from J, with 16 bases between. The V gene's germline CDR1 is SGHKS and CDR2 YYEKEE (reference sequence). The CDR3 has 15 residues. This sample was included in a study of OX40 agonist ivuxolimab in advanced cancers. Whole-study context: The patients got ivuxolimab, which is an agonistic anti-OX40 (CD134) antibody. Participants could have had prior anti-PD-1, anti-PD-L1 or anti-CTLA-4 therapy, and 40% had some. Study-level points and caveats: Researchers report that CD8+ T cells had, on average, more expanded clones than CD4+. Antigen targets of the expanded peripheral T cells went undetermined.

The genes are TRBV5-5 and TRBJ2-7; D call uncertain. The sequence came from an adult with an advanced solid tumor such as melanoma, head and neck, liver or kidney cancer. The input for sequencing was CD4+ or CD8+ T cells sorted from blood, taken in a trial of the OX40 agonist ivuxolimab. For the CDR3, the DNA is TGTGCCAGCAGCCAGGAACAGACACCTACCTACGAGCAGTACTTC. Its protein is CASSQEQTPTYEQYF.